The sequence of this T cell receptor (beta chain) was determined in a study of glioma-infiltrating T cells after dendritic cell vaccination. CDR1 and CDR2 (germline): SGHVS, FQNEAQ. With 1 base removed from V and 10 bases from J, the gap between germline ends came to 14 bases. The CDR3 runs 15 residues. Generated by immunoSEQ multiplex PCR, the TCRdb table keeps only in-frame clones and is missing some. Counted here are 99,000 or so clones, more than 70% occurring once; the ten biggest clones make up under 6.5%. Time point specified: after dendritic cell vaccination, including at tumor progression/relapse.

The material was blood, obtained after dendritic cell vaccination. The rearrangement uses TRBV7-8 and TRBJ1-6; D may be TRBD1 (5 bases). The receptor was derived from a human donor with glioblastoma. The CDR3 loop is CASSLGQGLVSPLHF. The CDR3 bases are TGTGCCAGCAGCTTAGGGCAGGGCTTGGTCTCACCCCTCCACTTT.